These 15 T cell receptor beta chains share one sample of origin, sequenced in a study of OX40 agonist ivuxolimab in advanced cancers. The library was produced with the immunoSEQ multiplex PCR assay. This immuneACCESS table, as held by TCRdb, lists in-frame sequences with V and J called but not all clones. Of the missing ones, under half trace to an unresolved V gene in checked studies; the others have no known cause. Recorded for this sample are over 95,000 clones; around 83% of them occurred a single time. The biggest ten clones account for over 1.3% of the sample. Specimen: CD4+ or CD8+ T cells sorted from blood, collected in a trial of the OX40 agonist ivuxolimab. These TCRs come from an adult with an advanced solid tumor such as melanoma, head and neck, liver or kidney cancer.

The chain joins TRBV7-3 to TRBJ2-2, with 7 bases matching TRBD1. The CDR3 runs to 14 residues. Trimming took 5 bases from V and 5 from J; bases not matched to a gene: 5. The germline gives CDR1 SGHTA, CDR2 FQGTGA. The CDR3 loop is CASSDHRGTGELFF. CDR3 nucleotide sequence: TGTGCCAGCAGCGACCACAGGGGTACCGGGGAGCTGTTTTTT.

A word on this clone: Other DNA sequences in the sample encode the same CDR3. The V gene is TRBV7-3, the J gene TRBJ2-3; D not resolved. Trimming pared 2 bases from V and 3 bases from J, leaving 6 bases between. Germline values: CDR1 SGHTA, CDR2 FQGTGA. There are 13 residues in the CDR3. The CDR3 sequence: CASSLVVTDTQYF. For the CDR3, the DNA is TGTGCCAGCAGCTTAGTCGTAACAGATACGCAGTATTTT.

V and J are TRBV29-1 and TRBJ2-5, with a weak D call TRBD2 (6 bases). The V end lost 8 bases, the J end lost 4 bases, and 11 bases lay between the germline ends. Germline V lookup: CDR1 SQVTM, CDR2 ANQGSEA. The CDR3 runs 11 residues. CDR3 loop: CSLRSGETQYF. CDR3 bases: TGCAGCCTCCGTAGCGGAGAGACCCAGTACTTC. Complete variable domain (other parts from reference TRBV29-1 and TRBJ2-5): SAVISQKPSRDICQRGTSLTIQCQVDSQVTMMFWYRQQPGQSLTLIATANQGSEATYESGFVIDKFPISRPNLTFSTLTVSNMSPEDSSIYLCSLRSGETQYFGPGTRLLVL.

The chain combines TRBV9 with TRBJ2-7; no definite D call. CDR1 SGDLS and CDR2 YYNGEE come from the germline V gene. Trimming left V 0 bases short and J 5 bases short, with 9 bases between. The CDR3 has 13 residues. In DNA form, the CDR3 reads TGTGCCAGCAGCGTAGTACATGGGGACGAGCAGTACTTC. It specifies CASSVVHGDEQYF.

The CDR3, as DNA: TGTGCCGGCAAAGCGGGAGGACACAGCGAGCAGTACTTC. This gives the protein CAGKAGGHSEQYF. The chain uses TRBV30 and TRBJ2-7; TRBD2 agrees at 9 bases. The CDR3 has 13 residues. Per the germline V gene, CDR1 is GTSNPN and CDR2 is SVGIG (reference sequence). V lost 8 bases, J lost 6 bases, and 11 bases stayed unmatched.

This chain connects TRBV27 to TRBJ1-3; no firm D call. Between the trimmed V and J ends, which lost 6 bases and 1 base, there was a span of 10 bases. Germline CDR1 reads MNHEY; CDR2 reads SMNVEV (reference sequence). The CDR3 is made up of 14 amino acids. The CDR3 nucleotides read TGTGCCAGCAGACTGGACGGTTCTGGAAACACCATATATTTT. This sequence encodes CASRLDGSGNTIYF.

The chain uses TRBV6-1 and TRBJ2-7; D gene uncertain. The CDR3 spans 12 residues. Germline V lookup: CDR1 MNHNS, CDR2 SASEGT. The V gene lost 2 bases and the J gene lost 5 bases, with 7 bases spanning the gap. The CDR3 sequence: CASSERVDEQYF. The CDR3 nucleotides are TGTGCCAGCAGTGAAAGGGTAGACGAGCAGTACTTC.

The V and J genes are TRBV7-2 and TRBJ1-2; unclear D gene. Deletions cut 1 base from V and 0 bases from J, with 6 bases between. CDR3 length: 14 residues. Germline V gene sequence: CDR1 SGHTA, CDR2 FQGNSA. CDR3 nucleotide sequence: TGTGCCAGCAGCTTAGGAAGGGCTAACTATGGCTACACCTTC. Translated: CASSLGRANYGYTF.

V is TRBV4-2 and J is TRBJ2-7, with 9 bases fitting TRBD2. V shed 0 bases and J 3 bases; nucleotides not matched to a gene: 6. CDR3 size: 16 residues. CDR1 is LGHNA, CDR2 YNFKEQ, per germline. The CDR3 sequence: CASSQDGAGGGYEQYF. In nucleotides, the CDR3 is TGTGCCAGCAGCCAAGATGGGGCGGGAGGGGGCTACGAGCAGTACTTC.

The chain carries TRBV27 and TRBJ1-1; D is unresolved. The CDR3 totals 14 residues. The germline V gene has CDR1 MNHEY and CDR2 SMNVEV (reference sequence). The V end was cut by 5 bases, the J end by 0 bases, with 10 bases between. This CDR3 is CASSRSRLNTEAFF. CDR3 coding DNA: TGTGCCAGCAGTCGATCGCGCTTGAACACTGAAGCTTTCTTT.

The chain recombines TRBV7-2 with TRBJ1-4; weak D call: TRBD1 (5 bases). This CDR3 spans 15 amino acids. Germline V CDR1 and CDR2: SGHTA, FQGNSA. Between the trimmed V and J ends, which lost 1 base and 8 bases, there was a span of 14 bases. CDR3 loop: CASSLGGHTAEKLFF. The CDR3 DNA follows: TGTGCCAGCAGCTTAGGTGGACATACTGCGGAAAAACTGTTTTTT.

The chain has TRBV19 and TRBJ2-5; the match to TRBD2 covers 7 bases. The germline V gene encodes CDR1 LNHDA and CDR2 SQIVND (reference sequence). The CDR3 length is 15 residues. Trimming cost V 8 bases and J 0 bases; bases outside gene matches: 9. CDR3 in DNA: TGTGCCAGTGCAACCGGGGGGACGTACCAAGAGACCCAGTACTTC. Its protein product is CASATGGTYQETQYF.

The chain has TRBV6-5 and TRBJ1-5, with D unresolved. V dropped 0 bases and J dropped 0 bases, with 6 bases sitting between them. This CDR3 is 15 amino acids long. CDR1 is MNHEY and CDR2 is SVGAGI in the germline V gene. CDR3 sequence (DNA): TGTGCCAGCAGTTACTCTCGGGATAGCAATCAGCCCCAGCATTTT. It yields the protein CASSYSRDSNQPQHF.

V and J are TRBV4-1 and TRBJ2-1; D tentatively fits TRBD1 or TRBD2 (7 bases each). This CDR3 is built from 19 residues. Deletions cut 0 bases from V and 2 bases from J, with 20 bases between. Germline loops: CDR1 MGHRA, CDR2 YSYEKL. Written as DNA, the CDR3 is TGCGCCAGCAGCCAAGATCCGATGGAGACAGGGAGGGCCTACAATGAGCAGTTCTTC. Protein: CASSQDPMETGRAYNEQFF.

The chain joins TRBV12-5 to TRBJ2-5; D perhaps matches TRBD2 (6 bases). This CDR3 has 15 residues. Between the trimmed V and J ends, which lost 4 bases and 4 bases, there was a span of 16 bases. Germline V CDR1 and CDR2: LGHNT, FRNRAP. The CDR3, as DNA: TGTGCTAGTGGTTCCGGGGGACCGGCGGGAGAGACCCAGTACTTC. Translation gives CASGSGGPAGETQYF.